This passage covers 5 T cell receptor beta chains from one sample sequenced in a study of T cells in tuberculosis. The repertoire was sequenced with immunoSEQ multiplex PCR; TCRdb's copy has only in-frame clones and lacks some. Altogether some 30,000 clones are present, about 84% being singletons, with the ten largest covering roughly 5.2%. Time point reported: new active TB diagnosis, blood taken before or within 7 days of starting treatment. The sequences come from PBMCs, collected at tuberculosis diagnosis. These receptors were obtained from an adult with tuberculosis.

The J gene is TRBJ2-5, the V gene TRBV7-3, with a weak D call TRBD2 (5 bases). Germline V gives CDR1 SGHTA, CDR2 FQGTGA. V lost 1 base to trimming and J lost 5 bases, with 8 bases between them. The CDR3 loop spans 13 amino acids. CDR3 sequence: CASSLITGETQYF. CDR3 sequence (DNA): TGTGCCAGCAGCTTAATCACGGGGGAGACCCAGTACTTC.

This chain joins TRBV2 and TRBJ1-6, with D possibly being TRBD1 (5 bases). Trimming shortened V by 10 bases and J by 0 bases, and 16 bases separated the two germline ends. The CDR3 is 16 residues long. Germline-derived CDR1 and CDR2 are SNHLY and FYNNEI. For the CDR3, the DNA is TGTGCCACTGTAGGGGAGGGTAGCTCCTATAATTCACCCCTCCACTTT. It specifies CATVGEGSSYNSPLHF.

V is TRBV5-1 and J is TRBJ1-5; 8 positions match TRBD1. The CDR3 is 14 residues long. Looked up from germline, CDR1 is SGHRS and CDR2 is YFSETQ. V was pared by 2 bases and J by 7 bases, with 5 bases of the junction left unmatched. CDR3 protein: CASSLGQGGQPQHF. Written as DNA, the CDR3 is TGCGCCAGCAGCTTAGGACAGGGTGGACAGCCCCAGCATTTT.

The chain has TRBV5-1 and TRBJ1-1; no clear D. Trimming removed 3 bases at V and 5 bases at J, with 11 bases between. Germline CDR1 and CDR2: SGHRS and YFSETQ. The CDR3 is 13 residues long. The CDR3 is CASSWEDLTEAFF. Here the CDR3 DNA reads TGCGCCAGCAGCTGGGAGGATTTAACTGAAGCTTTCTTT.

In DNA form, the CDR3 reads TGCGCCAGCAGTGAGTCGCAGGGAAAAAAACTGTTTTTT. Its protein is CASSESQGKKLFF. The V call is TRBV10-1, the J call TRBJ1-4, with a weak D call TRBD1 (5 bases). The CDR3 has 13 residues. Germline CDR1 reads WNHNN; CDR2 reads SYGVQD (reference sequence). V was shortened by 0 bases and J by 9 bases, with 8 bases between the two germline ends.